The present TCR beta chain was sequenced within a study of blood T cell repertoires in COVID-19. For the study at large: T cells, B-cell-depleted T cells, or PBMCs provided the cDNA or gDNA that served as material.

V shed 0 bases and J shed 5 bases, with 13 bases lying between them. Germline V gene data show CDR1 as SGHDN and CDR2 as FVKESK. The CDR3 runs to 15 residues. The table came from immunoSEQ multiplex PCR; TCRdb's copy has only in-frame clones and leaves some out. There are roughly 110,000 clones in the sample; roughly 90% occur only once, and about 18% lies in the top ten. The gene calls are TRBV14 and TRBJ1-1; D perhaps matches TRBD1 (5 bases). The source material was peripheral blood. The sequence came from a human donor with acute or convalescent COVID-19. The donor label of this sample is uncertain. The CDR3 bases are TGTGCCAGCAGCCAAGATCTAGGGGCAGGGACTGAAGCTTTCTTT. It translates to CASSQDLGAGTEAFF.